The 4 T cell receptor beta chains listed next were all sequenced from one sample in a study of cytomegalovirus exposure and HLA in healthy donors. Primers for the PCR totalled 60 Vbeta and 13 Jbeta. The assay was immunoSEQ multiplex PCR, and TCRdb's table has in-frame clones only and misses some. This repertoire comprises roughly 200,000 clones; its ten largest clones make up approximately 6.5%. Material for sequencing was PBMCs. The source of these receptors is a man under 40 in good health and CMV-seronegative.

CDR3 region: CASSPRGVGTGELFF. DNA of the CDR3: TGCGCCAGCAGCCCGCGGGGGGTTGGGACCGGGGAGCTGTTTTTT. The chain links TRBV5-1 to TRBJ2-2; the match to TRBD2 covers 8 bases. The CDR3 consists of 15 residues. V trimming: 4 bases; J trimming: 5 bases; junction bases outside the gene matches: 7. Germline V gene data show CDR1 as SGHRS and CDR2 as YFSETQ.

The chain couples TRBV4-2 to TRBJ2-5, with 12 nucleotides matching TRBD2. V shed 1 base and J 0 bases; nucleotides not matched to a gene: 9. CDR1 and CDR2 from the germline V gene are LGHNA and YNFKEQ. The CDR3 runs to 19 residues. CDR3 sequence: CASSQVALAGGGYQETQYF. The CDR3 DNA is TGTGCCAGCAGCCAAGTTGCTCTAGCGGGAGGGGGGTACCAAGAGACCCAGTACTTC.

The CDR3 bases are TGTGCCATCTTTAGCGGGGGGGCAAATACGCAGTATTTT. Residues: CAIFSGGANTQYF. The J gene is TRBJ2-3, the V gene TRBV10-3; 11 nucleotides match TRBD2. The germline gives CDR1 ENHRY, CDR2 SYGVKD. V shed 8 bases, J shed 7 bases, and the junction held 5 bases outside the gene matches. The CDR3 is 13 amino acids.

This chain joins TRBV27 and TRBJ2-3; D unclear. The CDR3 is 14 residues long. Trimming took off 3 bases at V and 4 bases at J, with 11 bases between the two ends. Germline V lookup: CDR1 MNHEY, CDR2 SMNVEV (reference sequence). The CDR3 here is CASSLRRSPDTQYF. CDR3 nucleotide sequence: TGTGCCAGCAGTTTGAGACGGAGCCCAGATACGCAGTATTTT.